This T cell receptor beta chain comes out of a study of blood T cell repertoires in COVID-19. Study overall: Spain, Italy and the United States supplied samples that represented acute and convalescent COVID-19.

This CDR3 is built from 11 residues. CDR1 and CDR2 from the germline V gene are DFQATT and SNEGSKA (reference sequence). The ends were cut back, 5 bases at V and 5 bases at J, with 10 bases in the middle. In the authors' methods: Estimation of nucleated cell counts relied on the amplification of reference gene primers. The data were produced by immunoSEQ multiplex PCR, yet TCRdb's version contains in-frame clones alone and is incomplete. That table furnishes V, J and clone size, whereas the DNA furnished D and trimming. The table records under 250,000 clones, about 90% of them present only once. This clone has a single count.

The rearrangement uses TRBV20-1 and TRBJ2-7; no firm D call. This TCR was sampled from a man aged 25-45 years with acute or convalescent COVID-19. Sequencing was performed on peripheral blood. The CDR3 reads CSAGLTHEQYF. CDR3 nucleotide sequence: TGCAGTGCTGGTCTAACTCACGAGCAGTACTTC.